A selection of T cell receptor beta chains follows, all from one sample in a study of identical twins. TCRdb fed the 5' RACE reads into MiXCR, producing one record per CDR3 protein. The sample records approximately 630,000 distinct CDR3 sequences, roughly 6.6% being singletons. The same sample was also studied in work on yellow fever vaccine responses in identical twins.

Source material: PBMCs. These receptors came from a woman aged 18-35 years in good health. Both conserved end residues are part of each CDR3. D genes are given only for firm matches. The listing skips clone size in some rows; elsewhere it reads once, few, many or a size class.

TGTGCCAGCAGTCAAGGACAGGCCGGGGTCAATGAGCAGTTCTTC CASSQGQAGVNEQFF TRBD1 TRBJ2-1 TRBV6-1 15 few
TGTGCCAGCAGTCCGGACGGAGCGCCTAACTATGGCTACACCTTC CASSPDGAPNYGYTF NA TRBJ1-2 TRBV25-1 15 NA
TGTGCCAGCAGTTTTTCTGGACTAGCGCCCTCCTACAATGAGCAGTTCTTC CASSFSGLAPSYNEQFF TRBD2 TRBJ2-1 TRBV12-3/TRBV12-4 17 NA
TGTGCCAGCAGCCTCAGTTCAGGGGGCACGAGTACCGGGGAGCTGTTTTTT CASSLSSGGTSTGELFF TRBD1 TRBJ2-2 TRBV12-3/TRBV12-4 17 many
TGTGCCAGCACCATCGGAGGAGGGGAGCTGTTTTTT CASTIGGGELFF NA TRBJ2-2 TRBV7-9 12 many
TGCAGTGCTTCCCCCTTAGGTAATAGCAATCAGCCCCAGCATTTT CSASPLGNSNQPQHF NA TRBJ1-5 TRBV20-1 15 few
TGCGCCAGCAGTTGGGGGCGATCCTACGAGCAGTACTTC CASSWGRSYEQYF NA TRBJ2-7 TRBV5-1 13 many
TGCGCCAGCAGCCAAGCAATCCCCCTACTAGCCAACTCCTACGAGCAGTACTTC CASSQAIPLLANSYEQYF NA TRBJ2-7 TRBV4-1 18 NA
TGTGCCAGCAGCCAAGAAAGCGGGAGGGCGCTCGAGCAGTACTTC CASSQESGRALEQYF TRBD2 TRBJ2-7 TRBV3-1 15 NA
TGTGCCAGCAGCTTGGCTAGCGGGAGACATGAGCAGTTCTTC CASSLASGRHEQFF TRBD2 TRBJ2-1 TRBV5-5 14 few
TGCGCCAGCAGCCAAAGTGGGACTAGCGGACACACAGATACGCAGTATTTT CASSQSGTSGHTDTQYF TRBD2 TRBJ2-3 TRBV4-1 17 many
TGTGCCAGCAGTCGGGACCCGAGGGGCGACACTGAAGCTTTCTTT CASSRDPRGDTEAFF NA TRBJ1-1 TRBV12-3/TRBV12-4 15 NA
TGTGCCACCATACTAGCGGGGAGGGGCGGGGAGCTGTTTTTT CATILAGRGGELFF TRBD2 TRBJ2-2 TRBV2 14 many
TGCGCCAGCAGCTTAGGCCCCTCGAACACTGAAGCTTTCTTT CASSLGPSNTEAFF NA TRBJ1-1 TRBV5-1 14 many
TGTGCCATCAGTGCCGGCGAGGCGAAGAACACTGAAGCTTTCTTT CAISAGEAKNTEAFF NA TRBJ1-1 TRBV10-3 15 NA
TGTGCCAGCAGTGAACCAGGTTACTATGGCTACACCTTC CASSEPGYYGYTF NA TRBJ1-2 TRBV6-1 13 NA
TGTGCCAGCTCACCATCGTCTCTGCTCGTCAATCAGCCCCAGCATTTT CASSPSSLLVNQPQHF NA TRBJ1-5 TRBV18 16 few
TGTGCCATCAGTGAGGGTCGGAACCCTAGCACAGATACGCAGTATTTT CAISEGRNPSTDTQYF NA TRBJ2-3 TRBV10-3 16 few
TGCGCCAGCAGCTCCGGGACCCTCTTAAGCAATGAGCAGTTCTTC CASSSGTLLSNEQFF NA TRBJ2-1 TRBV5-1 15 many
TGTGCCAGCAGTAGCCCGACAGGAGGCGTCACTGAAGCTTTCTTT CASSSPTGGVTEAFF NA TRBJ1-1 TRBV7-8 15 NA
TGTGCCATCCCTGAAGGCGGGGCAGATACGCAGTATTTT CAIPEGGADTQYF NA TRBJ2-3 TRBV6-1 13 few
TGTGCCAGCCGGGACGTAGGCTATGAGCAGTTCTTC CASRDVGYEQFF NA TRBJ2-1 TRBV12-3/TRBV12-4 12 few
TGTGCCAGCAGTGTGGTGGCGGGGAACACTGAAGCTTTCTTT CASSVVAGNTEAFF NA TRBJ1-1 TRBV6-1 14 many
TGTGCCATCAGTCCGAAAGTGGGACAGTCCACAGATACGCAGTATTTT CAISPKVGQSTDTQYF TRBD1 TRBJ2-3 TRBV10-3 16 few
TGCGCCAGCAGCCAACGGGTGGTCGGAGGAGTGGGCACAGATACGCAGTATTTT CASSQRVVGGVGTDTQYF NA TRBJ2-3 TRBV4-1 18 NA
TGTGCCAGCAGCCAAGATGTGCGGGCGGGAGGCTACGAGCAGTACTTC CASSQDVRAGGYEQYF TRBD2 TRBJ2-7 TRBV3-1 16 few
TGCGCCAGCAGCCCGCGACACGCCCGTCGTGGGAACACTGAAGCTTTCTTT CASSPRHARRGNTEAFF NA TRBJ1-1 TRBV5-1 17 few
TGCGCCAGCAGCTTGGCGACGACAGGGACGGGCACCATATATTTT CASSLATTGTGTIYF TRBD1 TRBJ1-3 TRBV5-1 15 many
TGTGCCAGCAGCTTAGTTCAGGGGATTAGCACCGGGGAGCTGTTTTTT CASSLVQGISTGELFF NA TRBJ2-2 TRBV7-8 16 NA
TGTGCCAGCAGTGCTAGGGGCACCGGGGAGCTGTTTTTT CASSARGTGELFF NA TRBJ2-2 TRBV27 13 many
TGTGCCAGCAGTTTGGTCCTCTCCTACAATGAGCAGTTCTTC CASSLVLSYNEQFF NA TRBJ2-1 TRBV28 14 NA
TGTGCCAGCAGTTCAGGGTCTGAAGCTTTCTTT CASSSGSEAFF NA TRBJ1-1 TRBV12-3/TRBV12-4 11 many
TGCGCCAGCAGCTTGGTATCTGGGGCCAACGTCCTGACTTTC CASSLVSGANVLTF NA TRBJ2-6 TRBV5-1 14 many
TGTGCCAGCAGCCTCCCGGGACAGGGAAAGACCCAGTACTTC CASSLPGQGKTQYF TRBD1 TRBJ2-5 TRBV3-1 14 many
TGTGCCAGCAGTTTAACAGGGCTCACTGAAGCTTTCTTT CASSLTGLTEAFF NA TRBJ1-1 TRBV28 13 NA
TGCAGCGTTCCGGGGCTTGTGAACACTGAAGCTTTCTTT CSVPGLVNTEAFF NA TRBJ1-1 TRBV29-1 13 NA
TGTGCCAGCAGTTACAAGGGCGGGGAGCTGTTTTTT CASSYKGGELFF NA TRBJ2-2 TRBV6-5 12 many
TGTGCCAGCAGGCATCAGGGGAAGCATCTTGATAATTCACCCCTCCACTTT CASRHQGKHLDNSPLHF NA TRBJ1-6 TRBV7-2 17 NA
TGTGCCAGCAGCCCGCGGACAGGGACTAGTTTCCATGAGCAGTTCTTC CASSPRTGTSFHEQFF NA TRBJ2-1 TRBV9 16 few
TGTGCCAGCAGCCCGTCCTTGAGGGGGACAGATCGTGAGCAGTTCTTC CASSPSLRGTDREQFF TRBD1 TRBJ2-1 TRBV7-6 16 NA
TGTGCCAGCAGCCTCCGTTTGAGGCCTGAAGCTTTCTTT CASSLRLRPEAFF NA TRBJ1-1 TRBV3-1 13 NA
TGTGCCAGCAGCCAGGCCATTGGGACAGCTAACTATGGCTACACCTTC CASSQAIGTANYGYTF TRBD1 TRBJ1-2 TRBV7-9 16 NA
TGTGCCAGCAGCCACCACAGGGGGCGGGACACCGGGGAGCTGTTTTTT CASSHHRGRDTGELFF TRBD1 TRBJ2-2 TRBV28 16 NA
TGCAGTGCTAGAAAAAGCGCGAACACCGGGGAGCTGTTTTTT CSARKSANTGELFF NA TRBJ2-2 TRBV20-1 14 NA
TGTGCCAGCAGTGATTCTGGCTTGAAGACCCAGTACTTC CASSDSGLKTQYF NA TRBJ2-5 TRBV2 13 NA